Following are 30 T cell receptor beta chains from one sample sequenced in a study of T cell repertoires in cytomegalovirus infection. TCRdb reprocessed the reads via MiXCR and lists one record per CDR3 protein. The table lists roughly 49,000 distinct CDR3 sequences, over 20% of them singletons. These receptors have no identified antigens. The sample here was CD8+ T cells from cultured PBMCs, taken from culture after CMV antigen stimulation. Receptor source: a human donor in good health (CMV status not recorded). Some clones in this sample may be carry-over from other donors' samples.

This clonotype was found a few times. CDR3 in DNA: TGTGCCAGCAGTTTGTCAGGGTTAGCTAATGAAAAACTGTTTTTT. It yields the protein CASSLSGLANEKLFF. V and J are TRBV27 and TRBJ1-4, with TRBD1 as a possible D gene (5 bases). CDR1 is MNHEY and CDR2 is SMNVEV in the germline V gene (reference sequence). The CDR3 totals 15 residues. The V and J ends lost 3 bases and 3 bases respectively, with 11 bases between them.

The chain uses TRBV19 and TRBJ2-7, with TRBD1 as a possible D gene (6 bases). This CDR3 is built from 15 residues. Trimming stripped 4 bases from V and 0 bases from J, with 13 bases between. Germline V gene lookup returns CDR1 LNHDA and CDR2 SQIVND (reference sequence). The chain's CDR3 is CASSKYTGSSYEQYF. The CDR3 region has the DNA TGTGCCAGTAGTAAGTACACAGGGAGCTCCTACGAGCAGTACTTC. Filled out from reference TRBV19 and TRBJ2-7, the complete variable domain reads DGGITQSPKYLFRKEGQNVTLSCEQNLNHDAMYWYRQDPGQGLRLIYYSQIVNDFQKGDIAEGYSVSREKKESFPLTVTSAQKNPTAFYLCASSKYTGSSYEQYFGPGTRLTVT.

The chain has TRBV12-3 or TRBV12-4 and TRBJ2-3, with TRBD1 matching over 7 bases. CDR3 length: 16 residues. V gave up 7 bases and J gave up 4 bases; unmatched junction bases: 14. The CDR3 coding sequence is TGTGCCAGCACCACCTTCGAGCCACAGGGGCCAGATACGCAGTATTTT. Translated, it gives CASTTFEPQGPDTQYF.

This clonotype has only a few counts. The chain recombines TRBV7-2 with TRBJ1-1, with unresolved D. V lost 2 bases, J lost 10 bases, and 14 bases lay in between. Germline CDR1 and CDR2: SGHTA and FQGNSA. The CDR3 runs to 13 residues. DNA for the CDR3: TGTGCCAGCAGCTTATCAGACCGGCGCGGAGCTTTCTTT. Its protein is CASSLSDRRGAFF.

The V call is TRBV27, the J call TRBJ2-7; tentatively, D is TRBD1 (6 bases). Trimming removed 5 bases from V and 0 bases from J, with 11 bases in between. The CDR3 loop spans 14 amino acids. Germline V CDR1 and CDR2: MNHEY, SMNVEV (reference sequence). The CDR3 DNA follows: TGTGCCAGCAGTGCCTACAGGGACTCCTACGAGCAGTACTTC. It codes for CASSAYRDSYEQYF.

The chain employs TRBV7-6 and TRBJ2-7; no clear D gene. Between the trimmed V and J ends, which lost 0 bases and 4 bases, there was a span of 13 bases. The germline V gene encodes CDR1 SGHVS and CDR2 FNYEAQ. CDR3 length: 15 residues. DNA of the CDR3: TGTGCCAGCAGCTTAGCTGGGCCTCAGCGATACGAGCAGTACTTC. This codes for CASSLAGPQRYEQYF.

This clonotype was recorded many times. The chain employs TRBV6-2 or TRBV6-3 and TRBJ1-1; D possibly corresponds to TRBD1 (6 bases). Trimming removed 4 bases from V and 3 bases from J, with 12 bases in between. Germline V gene data show CDR1 as MNHEY and CDR2 as SVGEGT. This CDR3 has 14 amino acids. The CDR3 sequence: CASSWSGVYTEAFF. CDR3 nucleotide sequence: TGTGCCAGCAGTTGGTCAGGGGTTTACACTGAAGCTTTCTTT.

This chain links TRBV27 with TRBJ2-3, with 9 bases lining up with TRBD1. Trimming cost V 8 bases and J 2 bases; bases outside gene matches: 5. The CDR3 runs to 14 residues. Germline CDR1 reads MNHEY; CDR2 reads SMNVEV (reference sequence). The CDR3 protein is CASQTGGLTDTQYF. DNA for the CDR3: TGTGCCAGCCAGACAGGGGGTCTCACAGATACGCAGTATTTT.

This sequence joins TRBV10-3 and TRBJ2-7; 9 positions match TRBD1. The ends lost 6 bases at V and 3 bases at J; junction bases unmatched: 3. The CDR3 consists of 13 residues. Germline CDR1 ENHRY, CDR2 SYGVKD. The CDR3 DNA sequence: TGTGCCATCAGGACAGGGGGAAACTACGAGCAGTACTTC. Amino acids: CAIRTGGNYEQYF.

The V gene is TRBV10-2, the J gene TRBJ1-5; 7 bases match TRBD1. The CDR3 loop spans 15 amino acids. Germline CDR1 and CDR2: WSHSY and SAAADI. Losses at the gene ends were 7 bases for V and 2 bases for J; bases not matched to a gene: 8. The CDR3 spells CASTGEGAGNQPQHF. DNA for the CDR3: TGCGCCAGCACCGGGGAGGGGGCTGGCAATCAGCCCCAGCATTTT.

The chain combines TRBV7-2 with TRBJ2-5, with D perhaps matching TRBD1 (6 bases). Germline V CDR1 and CDR2: SGHTA, FQGNSA. The CDR3 length is 14 residues. The V and J ends lost 1 base and 4 bases respectively, with 10 bases between them. Written as DNA, the CDR3 is TGTGCCAGCAGCTTAGGGGGGCCAGGAGAGACCCAGTACTTC. Encoded protein: CASSLGGPGETQYF.

The chain is built from TRBV19 and TRBJ1-1, with a possible D match to TRBD1 (6 bases). V lost 3 bases and J 7 bases, leaving 12 bases between the germline ends. The germline gives CDR1 LNHDA, CDR2 SQIVND (reference sequence). The CDR3 is made up of 13 amino acids. The CDR3 coding sequence is TGTGCCAGTAGTATCACAGGGCTCGATGAAGCTTTCTTT. Translated: CASSITGLDEAFF.

The chain employs TRBV5-6 and TRBJ2-1, with D possibly being TRBD1 (6 bases). The length of the CDR3 is 15 residues. V was cut by 0 bases and J by 1 base, with 8 bases left in between. Germline lookup yields CDR1 SGHDT and CDR2 YYEEEE. CDR3 nucleotides: TGTGCCAGCAGCTTGGTAGGGGGTTCCTACAATGAGCAGTTCTTC. Translating it yields CASSLVGGSYNEQFF. The full variable domain, with the rest looked up from reference TRBV5-6 and TRBJ2-1, is DAGVTQSPTHLIKTRGQQVTLRCSPKSGHDTVSWYQQALGQGPQFIFQYYEEEERQRGNFPDRFSGHQFPNYSSELNVNALLLGDSALYLCASSLVGGSYNEQFFGPGTRLTVL.

V gene TRBV6-2 or TRBV6-3 combines with J gene TRBJ2-7; 8 bases fit TRBD2. CDR1 is MNHEY and CDR2 is SVGEGT in the germline V gene. The junction had 6 bases not matched to a gene; V was cut back by 2 bases and J by 6 bases. This CDR3 has 14 residues. The CDR3 DNA sequence: TGTGCCAGCAGTTACGGAGGACTAGCAATCGAGCAGTACTTC. This gives the protein CASSYGGLAIEQYF.

The chain is built from TRBV19 and TRBJ2-7; 8 bases agree with TRBD1. CDR1 LNHDA and CDR2 SQIVND come from the germline V gene (reference sequence). The CDR3 consists of 15 residues. With 1 base clipped from V and 3 bases from J, the junction kept 5 bases outside the gene matches. CDR3 DNA: TGTGCCAGTAGTATAGTGAGGACAGGGATCTACGAGCAGTACTTC. It yields the protein CASSIVRTGIYEQYF.

Only a few counts were recorded for this clonotype. The chain links TRBV7-6 to TRBJ2-2; D gene uncertain. The CDR3 spans 15 residues. The V and J ends lost 1 base and 3 bases respectively, with 9 bases between them. Germline CDR1 and CDR2: SGHVS and FNYEAQ. For the CDR3, the DNA is TGTGCCAGCAGCTTAGAGAAGGATCACACCGGGGAGCTGTTTTTT. It specifies CASSLEKDHTGELFF.

This rearrangement joins TRBV7-6 to TRBJ2-2; D remains ambiguous. CDR1 and CDR2 (germline): SGHVS, FNYEAQ. This CDR3 is 14 amino acids long. Between the trimmed V and J ends, which lost 5 bases and 2 bases, there was a span of 9 bases. The DNA for the CDR3 is TGTGCCAGCAGCCAAGTCGGAAACACCGGGGAGCTGTTTTTT. Its protein is CASSQVGNTGELFF.

The table lists this clonotype with a few counts. J is TRBJ2-1 and V is TRBV5-1; D remains unclear. CDR1 is SGHRS, CDR2 YFSETQ, per germline. Trimming removed 0 bases at V and 0 bases at J, with 7 bases between. This CDR3 is built from 15 residues. The CDR3 loop is CASSLDLSSYNEQFF. As DNA, the CDR3 is TGCGCCAGCAGCTTGGATTTATCCTCCTACAATGAGCAGTTCTTC.

This chain joins TRBV6-2 or TRBV6-3 and TRBJ2-7; weak D call: TRBD2 (6 bases). Trimming left V 2 bases short and J 1 base short, with 12 bases between. The CDR3 consists of 15 residues. CDR1 MNHEY and CDR2 SVGEGT come from the germline V gene. The CDR3 loop is CASSYSGRASYEQYF. CDR3 sequence (DNA): TGTGCCAGCAGTTACAGCGGGCGTGCGTCCTACGAGCAGTACTTC.

This rearrangement joins TRBV29-1 to TRBJ2-7, with D possibly being TRBD1 or TRBD2 (5 bases each). This CDR3 is built from 13 residues. V was trimmed by 4 bases and J by 0 bases, leaving 10 bases between them. Germline-derived CDR1 and CDR2 are SQVTM and ANQGSEA. The CDR3 DNA follows: TGCAGCGTTGTTTCGGGGCGCTCCTACGAGCAGTACTTC. Its protein product is CSVVSGRSYEQYF.

This chain connects TRBV6-6 to TRBJ2-6; D is unclear. With 2 bases removed from V and 0 bases from J, the gap between germline ends came to 5 bases. This CDR3 is built from 15 residues. The germline V gene has CDR1 MNHNY and CDR2 SVGAGI (reference sequence). The CDR3 sequence is CASSYVGSGANVLTF. CDR3 nucleotide sequence: TGTGCCAGCAGTTACGTGGGCTCTGGGGCCAACGTCCTGACTTTC.

This clonotype came up many times. J is TRBJ2-1 and V is TRBV28, with TRBD2 as a possible D gene (5 bases). Between the trimmed V and J ends, which lost 8 bases and 5 bases, there was a span of 10 bases. CDR3 length: 12 residues. CDR1 is MDHEN, CDR2 SYDVKM, per germline. The CDR3 sequence is CASEDWNNEQFF. The CDR3 bases are TGTGCCAGCGAGGACTGGAACAATGAGCAGTTCTTC.

A few counts support this clonotype. The V call is TRBV7-8, the J call TRBJ2-1; 13 nucleotides align to TRBD2. The V gene's germline CDR1 is SGHVS and CDR2 FQNEAQ. This CDR3 is 16 amino acids long. Trimming took 1 base from V and 7 from J; bases not matched to a gene: 4. The CDR3 DNA follows: TGTGCCAGCAGCTTAGGACTAGCGGGGGGCTCAAATGAGCAGTTCTTC. It translates to CASSLGLAGGSNEQFF.

DNA of the CDR3: TGTGCCAGCAGCTTAGTAAGTGTCGAAGAGACCCAGTACTTC. Translation gives CASSLVSVEETQYF. The chain combines TRBV7-9 with TRBJ2-5; no reliable D call. CDR3 length: 14 residues. Germline V lookup: CDR1 SEHNR, CDR2 FQNEAQ (reference sequence). The V and J ends lost 1 base and 3 bases respectively, with 9 bases between them. Combining the CDR3 with reference TRBV7-9 and TRBJ2-5 gives the whole variable domain DTGVSQNPRHKITKRGQNVTFRCDPISEHNRLYWYRQTLGQGPEFLTYFQNEAQLEKSRLLSDRFSAERPKGSFSTLEIQRTEQGDSAMYLCASSLVSVEETQYFGPGTRLLVL.

This clonotype was observed a handful of times. The V gene is TRBV28, the J gene TRBJ2-5; D gene unclear. The germline V gene encodes CDR1 MDHEN and CDR2 SYDVKM. The CDR3 has 14 residues. The ends were cut back, 2 bases at V and 5 bases at J, with 12 bases in the middle. DNA of the CDR3: TGTGCCAGCAGTTTAGCAGACCACGAGGAGACCCAGTACTTC. This encodes CASSLADHEETQYF.

V usage is TRBV7-2 and J usage is TRBJ2-7; 12 bases are a match to TRBD2. Germline lookup yields CDR1 SGHTA and CDR2 FQGNSA. This CDR3 region has 16 residues. The trim removed 3 bases at V and 7 bases at J, leaving 10 bases unmatched. The CDR3 spells CASSFRMTSGGSEQYF. CDR3 sequence (DNA): TGTGCCAGCAGCTTCAGGATGACTAGCGGGGGCAGTGAGCAGTACTTC.

The rearrangement links TRBV28 to TRBJ1-1; no firm D call. V was trimmed by 6 bases and J by 8 bases, leaving 7 bases between them. The CDR3 length is 10 residues. CDR1 and CDR2 from the germline V gene are MDHEN and SYDVKM. This CDR3 is CASRQIEAFF. CDR3 bases: TGTGCCAGCAGACAAATAGAAGCTTTCTTT.

A few counts support this clonotype. The chain has TRBV5-5 and TRBJ2-5; D possibly corresponds to TRBD2 (5 bases). With 0 bases removed from V and 5 bases from J, the gap between germline ends came to 14 bases. Looked up from germline, CDR1 is SGHKS and CDR2 is YYEKEE (reference sequence). The CDR3 totals 15 residues. The CDR3 nucleotides read TGTGCCAGCAGCTTGGATCCTAGGCCGGGGGAGACCCAGTACTTC. Its protein product is CASSLDPRPGETQYF. The variable domain in full, completed from reference TRBV5-5 and TRBJ2-5, reads DAGVTQSPTHLIKTRGQQVTLRCSPISGHKSVSWYQQVLGQGPQFIFQYYEKEERGRGNFPDRFSARQFPNYSSELNVNALLLGDSALYLCASSLDPRPGETQYFGPGTRLLVL.

Only a few counts were recorded for this clonotype. The J gene is TRBJ2-1, the V gene TRBV7-2, with 7 bases matching TRBD2. The CDR3 sequence is 15 residues long. Germline values: CDR1 SGHTA, CDR2 FQGNSA. V lost 8 bases, J lost 8 bases, and 15 bases stayed unmatched. CDR3 in DNA: TGTGCCAGCTCACGGGCGGGAGCCGATGTCGATGAGCAGTTCTTC. Amino acid sequence: CASSRAGADVDEQFF.

V and J are TRBV19 and TRBJ2-1; D not certain. Trimming pared 5 bases from V and 0 bases from J, leaving 14 bases between. Germline V gene data show CDR1 as LNHDA and CDR2 as SQIVND (reference sequence). This CDR3 comprises 16 residues. The CDR3 spells CASSDPGQYSYNEQFF. DNA of the CDR3: TGTGCCAGTAGTGACCCGGGCCAGTACTCCTACAATGAGCAGTTCTTC.